This TCR beta chain was obtained from a study of beta chain features in type 1 diabetes. Study-level points and caveats: The study found that naive, central memory and Treg TCRB repertoires appeared more similar in patients than in healthy donors.

Only a few counts were recorded for this clone. Its target is not known. The sequenced template was cDNA made from the entire isolated RNA. This table comes from immunoSEQ multiplex PCR, and its TCRdb copy is limited to in-frame clones, with some not included. The sample yields 300,000 to 400,000 clones, 10% to 15% seen once. Without exception, sorted populations had purity beyond 95%. V gave up 0 bases and J gave up 3 bases, with 11 bases separating them. CDR1 is LGHNA and CDR2 is YSLEER in the germline V gene. This CDR3 comprises 15 residues. This receptor was identified in a man between 18 and 29 years old in good health. This rearrangement joins TRBV4-3 to TRBJ1-2; D is unresolved. Sequenced material: naive CD4+ T cells from blood. The CDR3 here is CASSQDSGTDYGYTF. CDR3 DNA: TGCGCCAGCAGCCAAGACTCGGGAACGGACTATGGCTACACCTTC.